Below, 15 T cell receptor beta chains from the same sample are listed, as sequenced in a study of cytomegalovirus exposure and HLA in healthy donors. Primers: 60 Vbeta forward and 13 Jbeta reverse. Profiled with immunoSEQ multiplex PCR; TCRdb holds only in-frame clones, not every one. Here the sample table reports just over 200,000 clones. Sequenced input: PBMCs. Receptor source: a girl aged 2-9 years in good health and CMV-seropositive.

The rearrangement links TRBV11-2 to TRBJ2-7; TRBD1 matches at 7 bases. J lost 5 bases, V lost 1 base, and 8 bases had no gene match. There are 15 residues in the CDR3. Germline CDR1 is SGHAT and CDR2 is FQNNGV. For the CDR3, the DNA is TGTGCCAGCAGCTTAGGCCACAGGGGCGGCGACGAGCAGTACTTC. Its protein product is CASSLGHRGGDEQYF. The whole variable domain, filled in from reference TRBV11-2 and TRBJ2-7, reads EAGVAQSPRYKIIEKRQSVAFWCNPISGHATLYWYQQILGQGPKLLIQFQNNGVVDDSQLPKDRFSAERLKGVDSTLKIQPAKLEDSAVYLCASSLGHRGGDEQYFGPGTRLTVT.

This sequence joins TRBV6-1 and TRBJ1-3; D ambiguous. This CDR3 spans 15 amino acids. Germline lookup yields CDR1 MNHNS and CDR2 SASEGT. The V gene lost 8 bases and the J gene lost 0 bases, with 14 bases spanning the gap. CDR3 loop: CASQDNGNSGNTIYF. CDR3 nucleotides: TGTGCCAGCCAGGATAACGGAAACTCTGGAAACACCATATATTTT.

V gene TRBV5-4 combines with J gene TRBJ2-5, with 7 positions matching TRBD2. Matching the DNA end better, TRBJ2-7 makes the J call doubtful. The length of the CDR3 is 14 residues. Germline CDR1 SGHNT, CDR2 YYREEE (reference sequence). The CDR3 here is CASSQPGLRYEQYF. The CDR3 coding sequence is TGTGCCAGCAGCCAGCCGGGACTACGCTACGAGCAGTACTTC.

The chain recombines TRBV5-1 with TRBJ2-1, with D perhaps matching TRBD2 (5 bases). This CDR3 comprises 15 residues. Deletions cut 4 bases from V and 13 bases from J, with 24 bases between. Germline values: CDR1 SGHRS, CDR2 YFSETQ. CDR3 nucleotide sequence: TGCGCCAGCAGCCTCGGGATAACTAGTAATTTTATACAGTTCTTC. Amino acids: CASSLGITSNFIQFF.

The rearrangement links TRBV28 to TRBJ2-3; maybe TRBD2 (6 bases). The CDR3 covers 14 residues. The V gene lost 10 bases and the J gene lost 2 bases, with 16 bases spanning the gap. Germline V gene data show CDR1 as MDHEN and CDR2 as SYDVKM. CDR3 amino acids: CATQKGLLTDTQYF. The CDR3 bases are TGTGCCACCCAAAAAGGACTACTCACAGATACGCAGTATTTT. The full variable domain, rest sourced from reference TRBV28 and TRBJ2-3, is DVKVTQSSRYLVKRTGEKVFLECVQDMDHENMFWYRQDPGLGLRLIYFSYDVKMKEKGDIPEGYSVSREKKERFSLILESASTNQTSMYLCATQKGLLTDTQYFGPGTRLTVL.

The V gene is TRBV28, the J gene TRBJ2-3; no clear D gene. Germline-derived CDR1 and CDR2 are MDHEN and SYDVKM. Between the trimmed V and J ends, which lost 5 bases and 1 base, there was a span of 13 bases. The CDR3 sequence is 15 residues long. The CDR3 DNA is TGTGCCAGCAGTGAACAATCGCCTGGCACAGATACGCAGTATTTT. Translated: CASSEQSPGTDTQYF.

The chain links TRBV9 to TRBJ2-1; D not resolved. Germline CDR1 is SGDLS and CDR2 is YYNGEE. The CDR3 has 11 residues. V lost 5 bases and J lost 7, with 7 bases in between. The CDR3 DNA is TGTGCCAGCAGGTCGCGGAATGAGCAGTTCTTC. Protein product: CASRSRNEQFF.

The J gene is TRBJ1-2, the V gene TRBV29-1; no reliable D call. The CDR3 totals 12 residues. Deletions cut 6 bases from V and 8 bases from J, with 16 bases between. CDR1 is SQVTM, CDR2 ANQGSEA, per germline. The CDR3 nucleotides read TGCAGCGTCCAACTACTTATAGACGGCTACACCTTC. It yields the protein CSVQLLIDGYTF.

The chain uses TRBV2 and TRBJ1-1; 7 bases are shared with TRBD1. CDR1 is SNHLY, CDR2 FYNNEI, per germline. This CDR3 spans 14 amino acids. V shed 6 bases, J shed 4 bases, and the junction held 8 bases outside the gene matches. The CDR3 coding sequence is TGTGCCAGCAGAAAACCCGACAGGGCCACTGAAGCTTTCTTT. Translated, it gives CASRKPDRATEAFF.

The V and J genes are TRBV6-1 and TRBJ2-7, with TRBD2 matching over 13 bases. V lost 3 bases, J lost 3 bases, and 11 bases stayed unmatched. Germline V gene lookup returns CDR1 MNHNS and CDR2 SASEGT. This CDR3 is built from 18 residues. The CDR3 DNA follows: TGTGCCAGCAGTGACGGACTAGCGGGAGAACGGGGTAGCTACGAGCAGTACTTC. Encoded protein: CASSDGLAGERGSYEQYF.

V gene TRBV6-1 combines with J gene TRBJ2-7, with D possibly being TRBD1 (6 bases). The CDR3 is 14 residues long. V was clipped by 11 bases and J by 4 bases, with 21 bases between them. Germline CDR1 MNHNS, CDR2 SASEGT. CDR3 region: CAARTRTAPYEQYF. Here the CDR3 DNA reads TGTGCCGCCCGGACCAGGACAGCCCCATACGAGCAGTACTTC.

This rearrangement joins TRBV4-1 to TRBJ2-5, with a possible D match to TRBD2 (5 bases). CDR1 MGHRA and CDR2 YSYEKL come from the germline V gene. This CDR3 contains 15 residues. Trimming shortened V by 2 bases and J by 2 bases, and 12 bases separated the two germline ends. DNA for the CDR3: TGCGCCAGCAGCCAACAACTGGGAGTACAAGAGACCCAGTACTTC. It codes for CASSQQLGVQETQYF.

The chain couples TRBV4-1 to TRBJ2-5; D is unresolved. The DNA matches TRBJ2-7 better at its end, which makes the J call doubtful. CDR3 length equals 15 residues. Germline V gene sequence: CDR1 MGHRA, CDR2 YSYEKL. CDR3: CASSQDPHSSYEQYF. The CDR3 DNA reads as TGCGCCAGCAGCCAAGATCCTCACAGTTCCTACGAGCAGTACTTC.

The chain carries TRBV28 and TRBJ2-7; D perhaps matches TRBD1 (6 bases). Per germline, CDR1 MDHEN and CDR2 SYDVKM. This CDR3 has 13 residues. V was pared by 3 bases and J by 9 bases, with 15 bases between. The CDR3 is CASSFGQGNLQYF. In DNA, the CDR3 is TGTGCCAGCAGTTTCGGTCAGGGGAATCTGCAGTACTTC.

The chain employs TRBV28 and TRBJ1-1, with TRBD1 identical over 7 bases. Losses at the gene ends were 6 bases for V and 0 bases for J; bases not matched to a gene: 4. CDR3 length: 14 residues. Germline V gene sequence: CDR1 MDHEN, CDR2 SYDVKM. The CDR3 coding sequence is TGTGCCAGCAGCCAACAGGGGATGAACACTGAAGCTTTCTTT. This codes for CASSQQGMNTEAFF.